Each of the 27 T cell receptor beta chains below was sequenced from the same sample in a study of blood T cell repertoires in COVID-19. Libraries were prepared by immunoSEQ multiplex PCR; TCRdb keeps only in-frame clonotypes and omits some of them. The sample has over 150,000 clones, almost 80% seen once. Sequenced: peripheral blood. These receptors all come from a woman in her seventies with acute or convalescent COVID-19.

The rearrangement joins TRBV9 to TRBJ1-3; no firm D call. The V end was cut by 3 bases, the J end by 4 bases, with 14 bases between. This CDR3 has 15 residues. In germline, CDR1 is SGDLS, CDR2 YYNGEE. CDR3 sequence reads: CASSGPRERGNTIYF. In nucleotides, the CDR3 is TGTGCCAGCAGCGGACCTCGGGAAAGAGGAAACACCATATATTTT.

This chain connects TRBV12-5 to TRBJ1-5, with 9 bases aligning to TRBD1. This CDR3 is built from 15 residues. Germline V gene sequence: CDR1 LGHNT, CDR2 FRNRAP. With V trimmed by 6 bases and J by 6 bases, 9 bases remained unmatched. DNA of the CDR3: TGTGCTAGTGGCCCTGACAGGGGGGCGGGTCAGCCCCAGCATTTT. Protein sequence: CASGPDRGAGQPQHF.

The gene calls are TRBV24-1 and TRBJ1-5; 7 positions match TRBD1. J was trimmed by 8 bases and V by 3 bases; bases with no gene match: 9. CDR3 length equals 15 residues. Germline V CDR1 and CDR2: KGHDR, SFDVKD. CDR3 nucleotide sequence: TGTGCCACCAGTGATCCAGGACAGGCCCATGAGCCCCAGCATTTT. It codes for CATSDPGQAHEPQHF.

In DNA, the CDR3 is TGTGCCAGCAGTTCGCGCGGGAACTCCTACAATGAGCAGTTCTTC. Amino acids: CASSSRGNSYNEQFF. The gene calls are TRBV6-2 or TRBV6-3 and TRBJ2-1, with a weak D call TRBD2 (6 bases). Between the trimmed V and J ends, which lost 4 bases and 0 bases, there was a span of 10 bases. The CDR3 has 15 residues. CDR1 MNHEY and CDR2 SVGEGT come from the germline V gene.

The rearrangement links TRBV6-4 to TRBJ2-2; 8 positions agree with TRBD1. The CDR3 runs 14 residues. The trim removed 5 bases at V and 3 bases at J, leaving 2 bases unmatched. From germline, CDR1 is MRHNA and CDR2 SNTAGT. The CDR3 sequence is CASSRDRYTGELFF. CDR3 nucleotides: TGTGCCAGCAGTCGGGACAGGTACACCGGGGAGCTGTTTTTT.

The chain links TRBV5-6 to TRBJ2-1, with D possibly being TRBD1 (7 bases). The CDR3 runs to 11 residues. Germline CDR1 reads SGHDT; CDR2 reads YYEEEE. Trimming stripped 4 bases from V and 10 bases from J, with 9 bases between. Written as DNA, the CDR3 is TGTGCCAGCAGCGCAGGGGGGGAGCAGTTCTTC. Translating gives CASSAGGEQFF.

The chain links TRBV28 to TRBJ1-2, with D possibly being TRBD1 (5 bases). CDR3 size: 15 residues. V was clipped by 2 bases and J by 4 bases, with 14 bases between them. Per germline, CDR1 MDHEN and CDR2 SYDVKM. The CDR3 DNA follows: TGTGCCAGCAGTTTAGGCGCCCAGGGTGGCTATGGCTACACCTTC. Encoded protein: CASSLGAQGGYGYTF.

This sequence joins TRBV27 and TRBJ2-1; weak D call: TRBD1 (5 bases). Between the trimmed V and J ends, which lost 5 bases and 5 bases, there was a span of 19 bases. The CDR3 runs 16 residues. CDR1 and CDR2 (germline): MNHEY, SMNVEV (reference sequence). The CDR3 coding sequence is TGTGCCAGCAGTGGCCTAGGGGCCTCTGCTGACAATGAGCAGTTCTTC. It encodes CASSGLGASADNEQFF.

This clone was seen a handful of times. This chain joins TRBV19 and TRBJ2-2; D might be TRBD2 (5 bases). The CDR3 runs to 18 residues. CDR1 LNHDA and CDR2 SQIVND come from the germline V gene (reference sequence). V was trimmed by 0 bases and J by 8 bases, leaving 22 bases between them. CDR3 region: CASSIDLGSTIGSGELFF. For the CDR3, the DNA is TGTGCCAGTAGTATAGATTTGGGGAGTACGATAGGTTCGGGGGAGCTGTTTTTT.

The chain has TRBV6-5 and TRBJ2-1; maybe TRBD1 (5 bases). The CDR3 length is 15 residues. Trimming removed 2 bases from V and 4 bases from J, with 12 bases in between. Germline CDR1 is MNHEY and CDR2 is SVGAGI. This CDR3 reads CASSYGPGLYNEQFF. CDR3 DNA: TGTGCCAGCAGTTACGGGCCAGGGTTATACAATGAGCAGTTCTTC.

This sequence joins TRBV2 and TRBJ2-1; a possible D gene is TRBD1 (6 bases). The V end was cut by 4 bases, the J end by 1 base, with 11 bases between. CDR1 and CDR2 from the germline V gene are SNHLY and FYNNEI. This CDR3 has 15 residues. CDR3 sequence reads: CASSAGVGSYNEQFF. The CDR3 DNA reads TGTGCCAGCAGTGCAGGGGTTGGTTCCTACAATGAGCAGTTCTTC.

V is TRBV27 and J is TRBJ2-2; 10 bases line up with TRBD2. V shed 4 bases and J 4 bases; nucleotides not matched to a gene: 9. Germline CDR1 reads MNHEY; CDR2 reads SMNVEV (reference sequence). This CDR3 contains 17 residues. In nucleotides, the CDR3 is TGTGCCAGCAGTTCGGTCCATAGCGGGAGGCCCACCGGGGAGCTGTTTTTT. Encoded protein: CASSSVHSGRPTGELFF.

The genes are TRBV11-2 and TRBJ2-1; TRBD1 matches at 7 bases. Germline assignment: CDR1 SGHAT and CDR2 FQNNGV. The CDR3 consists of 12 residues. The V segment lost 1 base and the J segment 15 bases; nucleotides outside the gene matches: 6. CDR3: CASSLGQGVLFF. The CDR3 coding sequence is TGTGCCAGCAGCTTAGGGCAGGGGGTCCTGTTCTTC.

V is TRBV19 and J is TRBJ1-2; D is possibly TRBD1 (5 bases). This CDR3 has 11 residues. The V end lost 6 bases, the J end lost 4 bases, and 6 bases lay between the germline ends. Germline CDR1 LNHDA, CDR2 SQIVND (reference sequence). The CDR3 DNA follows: TGTGCCAGTAGCGACAGCTATGGCTACACCTTC. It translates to CASSDSYGYTF.

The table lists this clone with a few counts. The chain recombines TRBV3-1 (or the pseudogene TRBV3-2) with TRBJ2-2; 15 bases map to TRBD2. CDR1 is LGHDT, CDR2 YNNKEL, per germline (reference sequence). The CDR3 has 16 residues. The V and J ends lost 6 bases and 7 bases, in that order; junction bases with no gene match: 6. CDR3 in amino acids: CASSLGTSGRIGELFF. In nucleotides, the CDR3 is TGTGCCAGCAGTCTCGGGACTAGCGGGAGGATCGGGGAGCTGTTTTTT.

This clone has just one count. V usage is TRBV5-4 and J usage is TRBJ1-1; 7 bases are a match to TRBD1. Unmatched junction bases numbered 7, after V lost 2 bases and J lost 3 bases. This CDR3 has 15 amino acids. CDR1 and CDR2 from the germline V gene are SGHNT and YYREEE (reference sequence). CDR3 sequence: CASSLETGSDTEAFF. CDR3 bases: TGTGCCAGCAGCTTAGAGACAGGGAGCGACACTGAAGCTTTCTTT.

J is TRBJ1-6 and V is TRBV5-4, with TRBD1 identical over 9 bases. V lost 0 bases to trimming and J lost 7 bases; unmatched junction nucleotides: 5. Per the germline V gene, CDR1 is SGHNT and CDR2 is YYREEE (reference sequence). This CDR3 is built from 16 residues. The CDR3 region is CASSLGTDRGNSPLHF. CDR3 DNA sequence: TGTGCCAGCAGCTTGGGGACGGACAGGGGAAATTCACCCCTCCACTTT.

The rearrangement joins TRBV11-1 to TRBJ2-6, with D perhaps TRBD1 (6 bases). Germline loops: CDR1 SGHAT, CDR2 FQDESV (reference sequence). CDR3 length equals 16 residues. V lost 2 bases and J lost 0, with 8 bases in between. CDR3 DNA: TGTGCCAGCAGCTTACAGGGGAGCTCTGGGGCCAACGTCCTGACTTTC. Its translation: CASSLQGSSGANVLTF.

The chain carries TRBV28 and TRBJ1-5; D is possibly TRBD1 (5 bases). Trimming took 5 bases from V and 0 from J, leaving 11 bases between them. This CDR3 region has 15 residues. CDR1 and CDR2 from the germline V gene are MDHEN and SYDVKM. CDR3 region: CASSPDSPSNQPQHF. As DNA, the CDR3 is TGTGCCAGCAGTCCCGACAGTCCTAGCAATCAGCCCCAGCATTTT.

CDR3 nucleotide sequence: TGTGCCAGCAGCCAAGAGCAGGGGGCCAATGGCTACACCTTC. It codes for CASSQEQGANGYTF. The J gene is TRBJ1-2, the V gene TRBV4-2, with TRBD1 matching over 8 bases. The V gene's germline CDR1 is LGHNA and CDR2 YNFKEQ. The CDR3 runs to 14 residues. Germline trimming cut 0 bases from V and 6 bases from J; bases unmatched to any gene: 3.

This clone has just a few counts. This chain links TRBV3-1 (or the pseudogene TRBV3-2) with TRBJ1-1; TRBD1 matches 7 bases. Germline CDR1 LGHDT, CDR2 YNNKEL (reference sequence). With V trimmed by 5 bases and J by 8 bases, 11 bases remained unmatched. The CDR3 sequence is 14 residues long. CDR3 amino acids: CASSFLTGNSEAFF. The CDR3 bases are TGTGCCAGCAGCTTTTTGACAGGGAATTCCGAAGCTTTCTTT.

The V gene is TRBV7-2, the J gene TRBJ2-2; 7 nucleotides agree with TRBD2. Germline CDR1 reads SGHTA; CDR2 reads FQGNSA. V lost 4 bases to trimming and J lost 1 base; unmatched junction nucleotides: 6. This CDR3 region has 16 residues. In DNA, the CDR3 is TGTGCCAGCAGCTCACTAGCGTCGGGGAACACCGGGGAGCTGTTTTTT. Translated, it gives CASSSLASGNTGELFF.

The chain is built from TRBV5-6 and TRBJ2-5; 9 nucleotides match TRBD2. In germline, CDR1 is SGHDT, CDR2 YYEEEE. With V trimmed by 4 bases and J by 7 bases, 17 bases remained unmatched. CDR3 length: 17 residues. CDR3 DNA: TGTGCCAGCAGCGTCCTAGCGGGAACCTTTATCAGCGGGACCCAGTACTTC. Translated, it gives CASSVLAGTFISGTQYF.

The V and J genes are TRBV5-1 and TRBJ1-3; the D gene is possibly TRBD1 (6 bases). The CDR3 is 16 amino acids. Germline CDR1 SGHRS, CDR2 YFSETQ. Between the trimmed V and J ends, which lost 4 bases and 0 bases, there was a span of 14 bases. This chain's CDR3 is CASSEGQRPSGNTIYF. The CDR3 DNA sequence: TGCGCCAGCAGCGAAGGACAGAGACCCTCTGGAAACACCATATATTTT.

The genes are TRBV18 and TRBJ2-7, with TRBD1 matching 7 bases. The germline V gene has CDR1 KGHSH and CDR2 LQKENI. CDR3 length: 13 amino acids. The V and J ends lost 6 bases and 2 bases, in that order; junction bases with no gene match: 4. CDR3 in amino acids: CASSGTAAYEQYF. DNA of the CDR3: TGTGCCAGCTCCGGGACAGCCGCCTACGAGCAGTACTTC. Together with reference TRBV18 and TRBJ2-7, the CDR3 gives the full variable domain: NAGVMQNPRHLVRRRGQEARLRCSPMKGHSHVYWYRQLPEEGLKFMVYLQKENIIDESGMPKERFSAEFPKEGPSILRIQQVVRGDSAAYFCASSGTAAYEQYFGPGTRLTVT.

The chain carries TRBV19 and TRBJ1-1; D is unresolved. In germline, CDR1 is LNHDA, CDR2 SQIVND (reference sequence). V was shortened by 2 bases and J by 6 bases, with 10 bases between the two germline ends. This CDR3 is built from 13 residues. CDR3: CASSIQVNAEAFF. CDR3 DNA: TGTGCCAGTAGTATACAGGTTAATGCTGAAGCTTTCTTT.

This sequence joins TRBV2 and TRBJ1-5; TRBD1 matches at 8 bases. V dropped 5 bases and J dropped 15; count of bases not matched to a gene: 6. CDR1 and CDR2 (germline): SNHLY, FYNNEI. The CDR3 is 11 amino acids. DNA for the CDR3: TGTGCCAGCAGTAACGGACAGGGAACGCATTTT. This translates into CASSNGQGTHF.